The T cell receptor (beta chain) described here comes from a study of cytomegalovirus exposure and HLA in healthy donors. As for the study in general: HLA-typed donors were the source of about 85 million unique TCRs held in an early data release.

Germline V gives CDR1 MDHEN, CDR2 SYDVKM. CDR3 length equals 22 residues. The germline V and J ends were trimmed by 5 bases and 4 bases, with 37 bases remaining between them. General study results and limits: Presence/absence comparisons presumed near-even sequencing depth among donors.

Both 60 Vbeta primers and 13 Jbeta primers went into the PCR. The data were produced by immunoSEQ multiplex PCR, yet TCRdb's version contains in-frame clones alone and is incomplete. In the table there are 150,000 to 200,000 clones, about four fifths of which are singletons. In the case of this clone: Antigen: not known.

What was sequenced was PBMCs. This TCR was sampled from a female donor in good health and CMV-seronegative. The chain is built from TRBV28 and TRBJ2-3, with D possibly matching TRBD2 (6 bases). The CDR3 is CASSTPVSLSITTGEPPDTQYF. In DNA, the CDR3 is TGTGCCAGCAGTACCCCAGTTTCTTTAAGCATTACCACGGGGGAGCCCCCAGATACGCAGTATTTT.